This paragraph covers one TCR beta chain sequence. Clones were sequenced by immunoSEQ multiplex PCR, and TCRdb holds only the in-frame ones, with some missing. This sample has 130,000 to 150,000 clones, with about 91% found just once. The CDR3 loop spans 16 amino acids. Germline CDR1 reads SGHAT; CDR2 reads FQNNGV. V lost 4 bases, J lost 11 bases, and 26 bases lay in between. This sample stems from a study of cytomegalovirus exposure and HLA in healthy donors. Specimen: PBMCs. The receptor's source is a woman aged 18-30 years in good health and CMV-seropositive. The chain has TRBV11-2 and TRBJ1-1; D possibly corresponds to TRBD1 (5 bases). The CDR3 protein is CASSSTRGPLGGWAFF. CDR3 nucleotide sequence: TGTGCCAGCAGCTCCACGCGGGGACCCTTAGGCGGGTGGGCTTTCTTT.